A single TCR beta chain is shown here with its context. In this sample, this clone turned up a few times. The clone's antigen remains unknown. No much larger clone is present one base from it, and per-base qualities are unavailable. TCRbeta CDR3 regions were amplified from genomic DNA using the immunoSEQ Assay, a bias-controlled multiplex PCR. As for the authors' bioinformatics: The number of nucleated cells in each sample was estimated by amplification of reference gene primers within the assay. To quantify the absolute abundance of each unique TCRbeta CDR3 rearrangement, sequence reads were collapsed and filtered. For each sample, productive Simpson clonality was calculated by taking the square root of Simpson's diversity index across productive rearrangements. TCRdb holds this immuneACCESS table with in-frame rearrangements only. Some clones are missing; in checked studies, unresolved V genes explain under half, and the rest has no known cause. Clone size and the V and J calls come from that table; the DNA yielded D and trimming. In all, the sample holds over 400,000 clones, and about 89% of those were seen once. The top ten clonotypes cover around 8% of the sample.

In Seattle, one collaborating source enrolled patients while the infection was active and tracked those patients longitudinally over the course of disease. Collaborating institutions collected whole blood in K2EDTA tubes following their own protocols. For TCRbeta analysis, collaborator samples were shipped as frozen whole blood, as isolated PBMCs, or as DNA extracted from either sample type. This entry is derived from a study of blood T cell repertoires in COVID-19 (dated by TCRdb to about 2020). Study-wide context: The collaborator samples originated in the United States, Italy and Spain and spanned the acute and convalescent phases of COVID-19. The prospective study material was composed of cDNA or gDNA derived from T cells, B-cell-depleted T cells, or PBMCs. Subjects who had been exposed to COVID-19, were actively infected with it, or had recovered from it provided the deeply sampled blood TCRbeta repertoires that made up the dataset. The repertoires were made available in a free public database intended to serve as a resource for research on the immune response to SARS-CoV-2. Samples were obtained from the ongoing ImmuneRACE study (first 160 participants) and from 1,254 subjects provided by 6 global collaborators. Sample metadata almost always included a de-identified subject ID, COVID-19 status, age in years and sex. Where available, HLA class I and class II types were obtained from metadata supplied by the sample provider rather than from assay-based typing.

V loses 9 bases of germline sequence and J loses 5 bases, and the interval between the two ends is 16 bases. From the germline V gene, CDR1 is LGHNT and CDR2 is FRNRAP. The CDR3 contains 13 residues, cysteine and phenylalanine counted. Only the CDR3 portion is preserved as DNA: 39 bases, with reading frame beginning at the first base. Overall study results and their limits: The quantity of clinical and demographic metadata differed by source and by participant and was supplied without curation.

The sequence links TRBV12-5 to TRBJ1-1, with a tentative D gene TRBD1 over 6 matching bases. Specimen: peripheral blood. This receptor was obtained from a woman in her 50s with COVID-19, enrolled during active disease. The DNA sequence reads TGTGCTAGCTTACAGGGCGAAAGGACTGAAGCTTTCTTT. The resulting protein is CASLQGERTEAFF.